Listed below are T cell receptor beta chains from one sample, sequenced in a study of T cells in Graves' hyperthyroidism and ophthalmopathy. TCRdb reprocessed the multiplex PCR reads with MiXCR, giving one entry per CDR3 protein. Of about 510,000 distinct CDR3 sequences listed, 14% are singletons. The sequencing input was blood. The receptors were gathered from a woman aged 40 to 55 with Graves' hyperthyroidism. Each CDR3 is given with its conserved first and last residue. The D gene is left open where the match is weak. A clone size is listed for some rows: how often the clone was seen (once, few, many), or a class if it is expanded.

>TRBV3-1|TRBD2|TRBJ2-1|.
CASSGGGIEQFF
TGTGCCAGCAGCGGCGGGGGGATCGAGCAGTTCTTC
>TRBV4-1|TRBD2|TRBJ2-1|.
CASSVQLAGTYNEQFF
TGCGCCAGCAGCGTCCAACTAGCGGGTACCTACAATGAGCAGTTCTTC
>TRBV20-1|.|TRBJ1-5|.
CSASLTVNQPQHF
TGCAGTGCTAGTCTGACAGTCAATCAGCCCCAGCATTTT
>TRBV27|TRBD2|TRBJ2-3|once
CAGRAGESTDTQYF
TGTGCCGGCAGAGCGGGAGAGTCCACAGATACGCAGTATTTT
>TRBV6-1|TRBD1|TRBJ1-1|many
CASRRDRVTNTEAFF
TGTGCCAGCAGGCGAGACAGGGTGACGAACACTGAAGCTTTCTTT
>TRBV2|TRBD2|TRBJ2-3|many
CATTHLSGRETDTQYF
TGTGCCACCACCCACCTAAGCGGGAGGGAGACAGATACGCAGTATTTT
>TRBV14|.|TRBJ1-1|.
CASSRGYGEAFF
TGTGCCAGCAGTAGAGGGTACGGTGAAGCTTTCTTT
>TRBV15|TRBD2|TRBJ2-7|.
CATSRELAGDKQYF
TGTGCCACCAGCAGAGAACTAGCGGGAGATAAGCAGTACTTC
>TRBV20-1|TRBD1|TRBJ2-5|.
CSARGPGQGGPLSETQYF
TGCAGTGCTAGAGGTCCCGGACAGGGGGGTCCCCTCAGTGAGACCCAGTACTTC
>TRBV28|TRBD2|TRBJ2-7|many
CASHGRATSYEQYF
TGTGCCAGCCATGGGAGGGCAACCTCCTACGAGCAGTACTTC
>TRBV25-1|.|TRBJ1-4|.
CASSPTTAPNEKLFF
TGTGCCAGCAGTCCAACGACGGCCCCTAATGAAAAACTGTTTTTT
>TRBV2|TRBD1|TRBJ2-1|.
CASSDPRTGGHNEQFF
TGTGCCAGCAGTGACCCCAGGACAGGGGGACACAATGAGCAGTTCTTC
>TRBV12-3/TRBV12-4|.|TRBJ1-1|.
CASSFRVEHTEAFF
TGTGCCAGCAGTTTTCGGGTTGAACACACTGAAGCTTTCTTT
>TRBV10-1|.|TRBJ1-6|few
CASSDSLGAPLHF
TGCGCCAGCAGTGATTCCCTGGGGGCACCCCTCCACTTT
>TRBV6-1|TRBD2|TRBJ2-2|few
CASSGGKTSGSANTGELFF
TGTGCCAGCAGTGGGGGGAAGACTAGCGGGAGTGCGAACACCGGGGAGCTGTTTTTT
>TRBV2|.|TRBJ2-3|many
CASNRGASTDTQYF
TGTGCCAGCAATCGGGGAGCTAGCACAGATACGCAGTATTTT
>TRBV12-5|TRBD1|TRBJ1-2|few
CASGFTGTGYGYTF
TGTGCTAGTGGTTTCACCGGGACAGGGTATGGCTACACCTTC
>TRBV30|.|TRBJ2-5|many
CAFSTGETQYF
TGTGCCTTTTCCACGGGGGAGACCCAGTACTTC
>TRBV6-1|.|TRBJ2-1|few
CASGLLGTLEQFF
TGTGCCAGCGGCCTGTTAGGGACCCTTGAGCAGTTCTTC
>TRBV28|.|TRBJ2-7|many
CASSFKYRGARYEQYF
TGTGCCAGCAGTTTTAAATATCGGGGGGCGCGGTACGAGCAGTACTTC
>TRBV20-1|TRBD2|TRBJ2-1|many
CSARGGRGNEQFF
TGCAGTGCCCGAGGCGGGAGGGGGAATGAGCAGTTCTTC
>TRBV2|TRBD1|TRBJ1-1|many
CASRGGTGRTEAFF
TGTGCCAGCAGGGGCGGGACAGGGCGGACTGAAGCTTTCTTT
>TRBV4-2|TRBD2|TRBJ2-5|.
CASSPLAGEAQETQYF
TGTGCCAGCAGCCCTCTTGCGGGAGAGGCCCAAGAGACCCAGTACTTC
>TRBV13|.|TRBJ2-2|.
CAGSYVGGELFF
TGTGCCGGCAGTTATGTTGGCGGGGAGCTGTTTTTT
>TRBV10-2|.|TRBJ2-7|.
CASSEPFSGHEQYF
TGCGCCAGCAGTGAGCCCTTCAGTGGCCACGAGCAGTACTTC
>TRBV6-1|.|TRBJ1-1|.
CASSGQNTEAFF
TGTGCCAGCAGTGGACAGAACACTGAAGCTTTCTTT
>TRBV5-1|TRBD2|TRBJ2-7|many
CASSQIAGKTGEQYF
TGCGCCAGCAGCCAAATAGCGGGAAAAACTGGGGAGCAGTACTTC
>TRBV7-9|.|TRBJ1-1|many
CASSPRSERGTEAFF
TGTGCCAGCAGCCCTAGATCGGAGAGGGGCACTGAAGCTTTCTTT
>TRBV20-1|.|TRBJ2-5|few
CSGVFETQYF
TGCAGTGGGGTTTTTGAGACCCAGTACTTC
>TRBV4-2|.|TRBJ2-7|few
CASSQEIGQSSYEQYF
TGTGCCAGCAGCCAAGAGATCGGACAAAGCTCCTACGAGCAGTACTTC
>TRBV20-1|.|TRBJ2-1|many
CSARVFDALARGNEQFF
TGCAGTGCTAGAGTATTTGATGCCCTCGCGCGGGGCAATGAGCAGTTCTTC
>TRBV7-9|.|TRBJ2-1|many
CASSFELRAHNEQFF
TGTGCCAGCAGCTTTGAGCTCCGGGCCCACAATGAGCAGTTCTTC
>TRBV7-3|TRBD1|TRBJ2-1|.
CASSQDGQESSYNEQFF
TGCGCCAGCAGCCAAGATGGACAGGAGAGCTCCTACAATGAGCAGTTCTTC
>TRBV24-1|TRBD1|TRBJ1-5|many
CATSDRQGAGQPQHF
TGTGCCACCAGTGATCGACAGGGGGCTGGGCAGCCCCAGCATTTT
>TRBV6-1|.|TRBJ1-6|few
CASRNKSDRTNNSPLHF
TGTGCCAGCAGGAACAAATCGGACAGAACAAATAATTCACCCCTCCACTTT
>TRBV6-1|TRBD2|TRBJ2-7|many
CASQLAGISYEQYF
TGTGCCAGCCAACTAGCGGGAATCTCCTACGAGCAGTACTTC
>TRBV6-1|.|TRBJ2-5|.
CASSFRTVQETQYF
TGTGCCAGCAGCTTTAGGACAGTCCAAGAGACCCAGTACTTC
>TRBV3-1|TRBD1|TRBJ1-5|few
CASSKVTGRGGQPQHF
TGTGCCAGCAGCAAAGTGACAGGGAGAGGAGGGCAGCCCCAGCATTTT
>TRBV7-2|TRBD1|TRBJ2-5|many
CASSRRRGQGLETQYF
TGTGCCAGCAGCCGTCGGAGGGGACAGGGTCTGGAGACCCAGTACTTC
>TRBV20-1|.|TRBJ2-3|many
CSAFGDTVTDTQYF
TGCAGTGCTTTTGGGGACACCGTCACAGATACGCAGTATTTT
>TRBV6-1|.|TRBJ2-7|many
CASSYGGSREQYF
TGTGCCAGCAGTTACGGGGGTAGCCGCGAGCAGTACTTC
>TRBV28|.|TRBJ2-7|many
CASRQPPYEQYF
TGTGCCAGCCGACAGCCTCCCTACGAGCAGTACTTC
>TRBV28|.|TRBJ1-1|many
CASSLHSGPNTEAFF
TGTGCCAGCAGTTTACATTCCGGGCCAAACACTGAAGCTTTCTTT